This T cell receptor (beta chain) is from a study of vaccination and CD4 T cells after COVID-19. On the study more broadly: Overlapping spike peptides from SARS-CoV-2, HCoV-NL63, HCoV-OC43 and HCoV-229E served to stimulate the cells.

This CDR3 comprises 15 residues. V was trimmed by 6 bases and J by 10 bases, leaving 19 bases between them. Germline lookup yields CDR1 MNHNS and CDR2 SASEGT. Indicated treatment: approximately nine-day PBMC culture with coronavirus spike peptide pools or control peptides (ViraFEST assay). This clonotype is medium-sized within its sample. Its antigen is unidentified. Sequenced with the Oncomine TCR Beta short-read assay was DNA taken from cultured CD4+ T cells. The template was genomic DNA from cultured CD4+ T cells. MiXCR, applied by TCRdb to the PCR reads, yields one record per CDR3 protein. The table shows approximately 4,100 distinct CDR3 sequences, with 14% occurring only once.

V gene TRBV6-1 combines with J gene TRBJ1-6; D ambiguous. This TCR was recovered from a human donor who had recovered from COVID-19. Sequencing used CD4+ T cells from blood, cultured in vitro. As DNA, the CDR3 is TGTGCCAGCAGCCTCGCCGAGCCGGAGGGCTCACCCCTCCACTTT. It encodes CASSLAEPEGSPLHF.